These 28 T cell receptor beta chains were sequenced from one sample in a study of blood T cell repertoires in COVID-19. Repertoires were generated with immunoSEQ multiplex PCR, while TCRdb's copy carries only in-frame clones and drops some. The sample carries some 160,000 clones, approximately 83% recorded once. The sample was peripheral blood. Receptors were obtained from a man between 65 and 80 years old who had recovered from COVID-19.

The CDR3 region is CAWSVGVSMAGGQETQYF. The CDR3 DNA follows: TGTGCCTGGAGTGTTGGGGTCTCTATGGCGGGGGGACAAGAGACCCAGTACTTC. The chain has TRBV30 and TRBJ2-5, with 8 bases aligning to TRBD2. This CDR3 region has 18 residues. Germline values: CDR1 GTSNPN, CDR2 SVGIG (reference sequence). V was pared by 0 bases and J by 2 bases, with 14 bases of the junction left unmatched.

V usage is TRBV4-1 and J usage is TRBJ2-5, with TRBD1 matching over 7 bases. The germline gives CDR1 MGHRA, CDR2 YSYEKL. J gave up 1 base and V 0 bases, and 8 bases lay outside the gene matches. The CDR3 length is 17 residues. CDR3 region: CASSQDSTGAGQETQYF. CDR3 nucleotides: TGCGCCAGCAGCCAAGATAGTACAGGGGCGGGCCAAGAGACCCAGTACTTC.

The rearrangement uses TRBV7-2 and TRBJ2-1, with 7 bases fitting TRBD2. V gave up 2 bases and J gave up 8 bases; unmatched junction bases: 15. Germline loops: CDR1 SGHTA, CDR2 FQGNSA. The CDR3 extends over 17 amino acids. Here the CDR3 DNA reads TGTGCCAGCAGCTTATTTTGGGCCGGGCAGCGGGGAGATGAGCAGTTCTTC. Translating it yields CASSLFWAGQRGDEQFF.

This clone showed up just once. The gene calls are TRBV5-1 and TRBJ2-3; possible D gene TRBD2, 6 bases. The CDR3 runs 15 residues. Between the trimmed V and J ends, which lost 2 bases and 2 bases, there was a span of 12 bases. Germline V gene sequence: CDR1 SGHRS, CDR2 YFSETQ. CDR3 protein: CASSLGTGFTDTQYF. The CDR3 DNA sequence: TGCGCCAGCAGCTTAGGGACTGGTTTCACAGATACGCAGTATTTT.

Here the CDR3 reads CASSRRGGLYEQYF. The CDR3 region has the DNA TGTGCCAGCAGCCGCAGGGGTGGTTTGTACGAGCAGTACTTC. The chain links TRBV3-1 (or the pseudogene TRBV3-2) to TRBJ2-7; weak D call: TRBD1 (6 bases). CDR3 length equals 14 residues. Germline CDR1 reads LGHDT; CDR2 reads YNNKEL (reference sequence). The V and J ends lost 4 bases and 4 bases respectively, with 14 bases between them.

The CDR3 sequence is CASTRTGHNEKLFF. As DNA, the CDR3 is TGTGCCAGTACACGGACAGGACATAATGAAAAACTGTTTTTT. V usage is TRBV19 and J usage is TRBJ1-4, with 7 bases matching TRBD1. V shed 7 bases and J 4 bases; nucleotides not matched to a gene: 6. CDR3 length: 14 residues. The germline V gene has CDR1 LNHDA and CDR2 SQIVND (reference sequence).

V is TRBV11-2 and J is TRBJ2-5, with D perhaps TRBD1 (6 bases). CDR3 length equals 15 residues. The germline gives CDR1 SGHAT, CDR2 FQNNGV. The V end lost 5 bases, the J end lost 2 bases, and 15 bases lay between the germline ends. The CDR3 here is CASSPTGTRQETQYF. The CDR3 DNA is TGTGCCAGCAGCCCTACCGGGACAAGGCAAGAGACCCAGTACTTC.

The chain is built from TRBV11-2 and TRBJ2-1, with D tentatively TRBD2 (6 bases). The CDR3 is 14 amino acids. Per germline, CDR1 SGHAT and CDR2 FQNNGV. The V end lost 3 bases, the J end lost 7 bases, and 13 bases lay between the germline ends. The CDR3 coding sequence is TGTGCCAGCAGCTTCCAACCGGAGGGGAATGAGCAGTTCTTC. Its translation is CASSFQPEGNEQFF.

The rearrangement links TRBV7-6 to TRBJ2-1, with D hard to call. The CDR3 has 14 amino acids. Germline V gives CDR1 SGHVS, CDR2 FNYEAQ. Deletions cut 1 base from V and 3 bases from J, with 7 bases between. Here the CDR3 DNA reads TGTGCCAGCAGCTTAGTGTCGGGCTACAATGAGCAGTTCTTC. This sequence encodes CASSLVSGYNEQFF.

This clone was seen a few times. The chain joins TRBV4-1 to TRBJ2-2; the match to TRBD2 covers 9 bases. Germline values: CDR1 MGHRA, CDR2 YSYEKL. The CDR3 runs to 15 residues. With 1 base clipped from V and 7 bases from J, the junction kept 4 bases outside the gene matches. CDR3 bases: TGCGCCAGCAGCCAAGCCAGCGGGAGGTTCGGGGAGCTGTTTTTT. Translated, it gives CASSQASGRFGELFF.

The chain links TRBV5-4 to TRBJ2-7; D uncertain. Per the germline V gene, CDR1 is SGHNT and CDR2 is YYREEE (reference sequence). V was pared by 0 bases and J by 1 base, with 5 bases between. This CDR3 region has 13 residues. CDR3 amino acids: CASSLDQSYEQYF. The CDR3 coding sequence is TGTGCCAGCAGCTTGGACCAGTCCTACGAGCAGTACTTC.

This clone has just a few counts. This rearrangement joins TRBV28 to TRBJ2-7, with 9 bases aligning to TRBD1. The trim removed 2 bases at V and 2 bases at J, leaving 4 bases unmatched. The CDR3 loop spans 15 amino acids. Germline CDR1 and CDR2: MDHEN and SYDVKM. CDR3 sequence reads: CASSLAGTGTYEQYF. The CDR3, as DNA: TGTGCCAGCAGTTTAGCAGGGACAGGGACCTACGAGCAGTACTTC.

The chain combines TRBV6-5 with TRBJ2-3; the match to TRBD2 covers 7 bases. Per the germline V gene, CDR1 is MNHEY and CDR2 is SVGAGI. V shed 9 bases and J 3 bases; nucleotides not matched to a gene: 12. The CDR3 totals 15 residues. CDR3 in DNA: TGTGCCAGTCGATTAGTTAGCGGGTTAACAGATACGCAGTATTTT. This encodes CASRLVSGLTDTQYF.

The rearrangement links TRBV28 to TRBJ2-5; no clear D. The V gene's germline CDR1 is MDHEN and CDR2 SYDVKM. Trimming removed 3 bases at V and 2 bases at J, with 4 bases between. The CDR3 extends over 12 amino acids. CDR3 protein: CASSFGQETQYF. The CDR3 nucleotides read TGTGCCAGCAGTTTCGGTCAAGAGACCCAGTACTTC.

This sequence joins TRBV5-5 and TRBJ2-1, with 7 positions matching TRBD2. The CDR3 length is 15 residues. J was trimmed by 8 bases and V by 5 bases; bases with no gene match: 13. Germline-derived CDR1 and CDR2 are SGHKS and YYEKEE (reference sequence). As DNA, the CDR3 is TGTGCCAGCAGAAATCCGGGACTATTCACCGATGAGCAGTTCTTC. The encoded protein is CASRNPGLFTDEQFF.

The CDR3 nucleotides read TGTGCCAGCAGCCGCGGGGGGTCTGGAAACACCATATATTTT. Protein sequence: CASSRGGSGNTIYF. The chain links TRBV3-1 (or the pseudogene TRBV3-2) to TRBJ1-3, with D possibly matching TRBD1 (5 bases). There are 14 residues in the CDR3. Germline CDR1 reads LGHDT; CDR2 reads YNNKEL (reference sequence). The germline V and J ends were trimmed by 4 bases and 1 base, with 8 bases remaining between them.

This sequence joins TRBV10-3 and TRBJ2-7, with 9 bases matching TRBD1. CDR1 and CDR2 from the germline V gene are ENHRY and SYGVKD. The CDR3 loop spans 14 amino acids. With 7 bases clipped from V and 3 bases from J, the junction kept 7 bases outside the gene matches. The CDR3 here is CAITQGQGDYEQYF. CDR3 DNA sequence: TGTGCCATCACCCAGGGACAGGGTGACTACGAGCAGTACTTC.

The chain combines TRBV28 with TRBJ2-5, with D possibly TRBD1 on 6 matching bases. Trimming took 2 bases from V and 1 from J, leaving 14 bases between them. The CDR3 runs 16 residues. Germline V gene sequence: CDR1 MDHEN, CDR2 SYDVKM. The CDR3 loop reads CASSLRGIGTQETQYF. CDR3 nucleotide sequence: TGTGCCAGCAGTTTAAGGGGGATAGGCACCCAAGAGACCCAGTACTTC.

The V and J genes are TRBV6-5 and TRBJ1-2; a weak D match, TRBD1 (5 bases). Germline V gene data show CDR1 as MNHEY and CDR2 as SVGAGI. Between the trimmed V and J ends, which lost 6 bases and 8 bases, there was a span of 19 bases. The CDR3 sequence is 14 residues long. The CDR3 DNA is TGTGCCAGCAGAGCCTCGGGAAGCGGGGACGGCTACACCTTC. It is translated as CASRASGSGDGYTF.

The chain is built from TRBV6-2 or TRBV6-3 and TRBJ1-2; TRBD1 is a possible D gene (5 bases). The germline V gene has CDR1 MNHEY and CDR2 SVGEGT. Between the trimmed V and J ends, which lost 0 bases and 2 bases, there was a span of 10 bases. CDR3 length: 15 residues. The CDR3 DNA reads TGTGCCAGCAGTTACTCGACACAGGAGAACTATGGCTACACCTTC. The encoded protein is CASSYSTQENYGYTF.

This chain connects TRBV27 to TRBJ2-1; a possible D gene is TRBD2 (5 bases). Germline assignment: CDR1 MNHEY and CDR2 SMNVEV (reference sequence). This CDR3 contains 13 residues. V was cut by 4 bases and J by 5 bases, with 9 bases left in between. The CDR3 DNA reads as TGTGCCAGCAGTTACTCGGGAAACAATGAGCAGTTCTTC. Its protein is CASSYSGNNEQFF.

The chain uses TRBV7-6 and TRBJ2-7, with 12 bases lining up with TRBD1. This CDR3 comprises 14 residues. Unmatched junction bases numbered 3, after V lost 4 bases and J lost 5 bases. In germline, CDR1 is SGHVS, CDR2 FNYEAQ. This chain's CDR3 is CASSSGQGAHEQYF. The CDR3 coding sequence is TGTGCCAGCAGCTCGGGACAGGGGGCCCACGAGCAGTACTTC.

The chain links TRBV9 to TRBJ2-5; D remains ambiguous. With 0 bases removed from V and 0 bases from J, the gap between germline ends came to 6 bases. This CDR3 has 14 amino acids. Germline CDR1 is SGDLS and CDR2 is YYNGEE. CDR3 loop: CASSVGTHQETQYF. The CDR3 DNA follows: TGTGCCAGCAGCGTAGGAACACACCAAGAGACCCAGTACTTC.

DNA of the CDR3: TGTGCCAGCAGCGAGGGGGACAGGGGCAATCAGCCCCAGCATTTT. It codes for CASSEGDRGNQPQHF. The chain has TRBV9 and TRBJ1-5, with 9 bases lining up with TRBD1. Losses at the gene ends were 3 bases for V and 2 bases for J; bases not matched to a gene: 3. CDR1 is SGDLS, CDR2 YYNGEE, per germline. The CDR3 sequence is 15 residues long.

The V call is TRBV10-1, the J call TRBJ1-2; 11 nucleotides match TRBD1. CDR1 WNHNN and CDR2 SYGVQD come from the germline V gene (reference sequence). With 6 bases clipped from V and 3 bases from J, the junction kept 0 bases outside the gene matches. The CDR3 is 13 residues long. This CDR3 is CASRGQGDYGYTF. The DNA for the CDR3 is TGCGCCAGCAGGGGACAGGGGGACTATGGCTACACCTTC.

The J gene is TRBJ2-7, the V gene TRBV5-1; a possible D gene is TRBD1 (6 bases). CDR1 and CDR2 (germline): SGHRS, YFSETQ. The V and J ends lost 0 bases and 0 bases respectively, with 10 bases between them. The CDR3 is made up of 15 amino acids. CDR3 DNA sequence: TGCGCCAGCAGCTTGGAACGGGACAACTCCTACGAGCAGTACTTC. This gives the protein CASSLERDNSYEQYF.

J is TRBJ2-1 and V is TRBV18; D perhaps matches TRBD2 (5 bases). This CDR3 comprises 14 residues. Per germline, CDR1 KGHSH and CDR2 LQKENI. V lost 8 bases to trimming and J lost 5 bases, with 16 bases between them. CDR3 nucleotides: TGTGCCAGCGTCACCACTTTGGGAGACAATGAGCAGTTCTTC. Translated: CASVTTLGDNEQFF.

The chain recombines TRBV11-2 with TRBJ1-1; no clear D gene. CDR1 and CDR2 from the germline V gene are SGHAT and FQNNGV. Trimming stripped 4 bases from V and 8 bases from J, with 11 bases between. The CDR3 runs 12 residues. The CDR3: CASSSLAGEAFF. As DNA, the CDR3 is TGTGCCAGCAGCTCCCTCGCAGGCGAAGCTTTCTTT. Full variable domain (missing parts from reference TRBV11-2 and TRBJ1-1): EAGVAQSPRYKIIEKRQSVAFWCNPISGHATLYWYQQILGQGPKLLIQFQNNGVVDDSQLPKDRFSAERLKGVDSTLKIQPAKLEDSAVYLCASSSLAGEAFFGQGTRLTVV.